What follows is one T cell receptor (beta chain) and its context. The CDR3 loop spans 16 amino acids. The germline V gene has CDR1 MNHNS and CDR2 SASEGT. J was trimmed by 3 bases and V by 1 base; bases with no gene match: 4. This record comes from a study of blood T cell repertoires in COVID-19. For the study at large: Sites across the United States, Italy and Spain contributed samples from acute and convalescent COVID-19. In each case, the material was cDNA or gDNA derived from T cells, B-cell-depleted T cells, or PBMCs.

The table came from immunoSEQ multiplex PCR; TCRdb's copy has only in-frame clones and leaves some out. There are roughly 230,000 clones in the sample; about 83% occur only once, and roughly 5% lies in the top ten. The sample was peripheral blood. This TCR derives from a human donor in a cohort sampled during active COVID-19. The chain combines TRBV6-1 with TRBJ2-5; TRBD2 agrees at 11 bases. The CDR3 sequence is CASSEGQTSGKETQYF. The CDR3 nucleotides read TGTGCCAGCAGTGAAGGGCAGACTAGCGGGAAAGAGACCCAGTACTTC.